A single sample gave rise to the 3 T cell receptor beta chains below, sequenced in a study of blood T cell repertoires in COVID-19. Clones were read by immunoSEQ multiplex PCR, and TCRdb kept only the in-frame ones, dropping some. Of some 320,000 clones in the sample, 85% to 90% are singletons; the top ten hold 11%. Sequencing was done on a sample of peripheral blood. Every receptor here comes from a woman in her twenties or thirties with COVID-19, enrolled during active disease.

V gene TRBV5-4 combines with J gene TRBJ2-7, with TRBD1 identical over 7 bases. There are 12 residues in the CDR3. V was clipped by 4 bases and J by 10 bases; unmatched bases: 8. Germline loops: CDR1 SGHNT, CDR2 YYREEE (reference sequence). CDR3 in DNA: TGTGCCAGCAGCCTAACAGGGGTCGAACAGTACTTC. Translated: CASSLTGVEQYF.

Comments on this clone: The junction departs from the called germline gene at one end, perhaps through a read error. CDR3 nucleotide sequence: TGCGCCAGCAGCCCGGGGACAGGGAAGAGGTCCTATAATTCACCCTTCCACTTT. Translation gives CASSPGTGKRSYNSPFHF. The rearrangement joins TRBV5-1 to TRBJ1-6; 9 bases are a match to TRBD1. The germline V gene has CDR1 SGHRS and CDR2 YFSETQ. The CDR3 spans 18 residues.

The chain carries TRBV5-1 and TRBJ1-2; 10 nucleotides line up with TRBD1. Losses at the gene ends were 0 bases for V and 6 bases for J; bases not matched to a gene: 2. CDR1 is SGHRS, CDR2 YFSETQ, per germline. The CDR3 runs to 14 residues. The CDR3 nucleotides are TGCGCCAGCAGCTTGGCGACAGGGGGCGATGGCTACACCTTC. Residues: CASSLATGGDGYTF.